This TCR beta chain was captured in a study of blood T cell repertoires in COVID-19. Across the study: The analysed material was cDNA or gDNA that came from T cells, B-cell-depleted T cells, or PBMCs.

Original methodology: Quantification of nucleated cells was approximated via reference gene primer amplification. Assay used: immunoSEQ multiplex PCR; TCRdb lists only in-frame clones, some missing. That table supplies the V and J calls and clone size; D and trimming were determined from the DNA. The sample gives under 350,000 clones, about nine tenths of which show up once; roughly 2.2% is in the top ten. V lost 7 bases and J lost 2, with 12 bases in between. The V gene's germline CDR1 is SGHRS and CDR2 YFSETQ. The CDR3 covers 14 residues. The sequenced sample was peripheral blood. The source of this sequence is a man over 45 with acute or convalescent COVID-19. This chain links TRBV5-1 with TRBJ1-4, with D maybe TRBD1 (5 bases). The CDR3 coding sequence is TGCGCCAGCGGAACGGGGGTTACTAATGAAAAACTGTTTTTT. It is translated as CASGTGVTNEKLFF.